The 8 T cell receptor beta chains in this list originate from one sample, sequenced in a study of cytomegalovirus exposure and HLA in healthy donors. Primers included in the PCR were 60 Vbeta and 13 Jbeta primers. Data came from immunoSEQ multiplex PCR; TCRdb stores just in-frame clones and leaves some out. Of about 140,000 clones detected, 60% to 85% appear once; the ten largest clones hold about 2.5%. Sequencing was carried out using PBMCs. These receptors were taken from a male donor in good health and CMV-seronegative.

This clone came up a few times. Other DNA sequences within the sample encode an identical CDR3. The chain is built from TRBV27 and TRBJ1-2, with D possibly matching TRBD1 (5 bases). V was trimmed by 0 bases and J by 8 bases, leaving 10 bases between them. Germline loops: CDR1 MNHEY, CDR2 SMNVEV (reference sequence). The CDR3 has 13 amino acids. CDR3 coding DNA: TGTGCCAGCAGTTTATCCGGGGGGGTAGGCTACACCTTC. This codes for CASSLSGGVGYTF.

J is TRBJ2-5 and V is TRBV7-3; TRBD2 might be the D (5 bases). CDR1 and CDR2 from the germline V gene are SGHTA and FQGTGA. The CDR3 is made up of 13 amino acids. V was pared by 3 bases and J by 1 base, with 6 bases between. The CDR3 DNA is TGTGCCAGCAGCTTGGACTCCCAAGAGACCCAGTACTTC. It specifies CASSLDSQETQYF.

The chain employs TRBV29-1 and TRBJ1-1; a possible D gene is TRBD1 (5 bases). V was clipped by 6 bases and J by 1 base, with 18 bases between them. The germline CDR1 and CDR2 sequences are SQVTM and ANQGSEA. The CDR3 sequence is 15 residues long. The CDR3 DNA sequence: TGCAGCGTCCGGACCGGGGGGAGGGCGAACACTGAAGCTTTCTTT. This encodes CSVRTGGRANTEAFF.

The chain couples TRBV5-1 to TRBJ2-3; 15 bases are shared with TRBD2. CDR1 and CDR2 (germline): SGHRS, YFSETQ. This CDR3 is built from 18 residues. V was clipped by 2 bases and J by 0 bases; unmatched bases: 4. The CDR3 coding sequence is TGCGCCAGCAGCTTTGGACTAGCGGGAGGGGTTAGCACAGATACGCAGTATTTT. Translating gives CASSFGLAGGVSTDTQYF.

V and J are TRBV27 and TRBJ2-7; 9 nucleotides agree with TRBD1. Germline loops: CDR1 MNHEY, CDR2 SMNVEV (reference sequence). The CDR3 consists of 14 residues. After removal of 2 bases from V and 3 bases from J, the junction contained 2 bases not matched to a gene. CDR3: CASSLGTGFYEQYF. In DNA, the CDR3 is TGTGCCAGCAGTTTAGGGACAGGGTTCTACGAGCAGTACTTC.

The chain is built from TRBV6-1 and TRBJ1-6; D might be TRBD1 (6 bases). The V end lost 10 bases, the J end lost 1 base, and 11 bases lay between the germline ends. The CDR3 totals 14 residues. Germline V gene data show CDR1 as MNHNS and CDR2 as SASEGT. In DNA form, the CDR3 reads TGTGCCATAGGGGGGGTTTCCTATAATTCACCCCTCCACTTT. Its protein product is CAIGGVSYNSPLHF.

The rearrangement links TRBV27 to TRBJ1-4; D gene uncertain. The CDR3 spans 15 residues. Germline assignment: CDR1 MNHEY and CDR2 SMNVEV (reference sequence). Trimming pared 0 bases from V and 3 bases from J, leaving 8 bases between. CDR3 coding DNA: TGTGCCAGCAGTTTATCGGCGAGGGCTAATGAAAAACTGTTTTTT. It codes for CASSLSARANEKLFF.

This chain connects TRBV4-3 to TRBJ2-7; 11 nucleotides align to TRBD2. Germline CDR1 is LGHNA and CDR2 is YSLEER. Trimming at V came to 2 bases and at J to 2 bases, leaving 17 bases not matched to a gene. There are 20 residues in the CDR3. The CDR3 DNA reads as TGCGCCAGCAGCCAAACGAAGACTAGCGGGGATTTCCTCGGCGCCTACGAGCAGTACTTC. The encoded protein is CASSQTKTSGDFLGAYEQYF.